Described below is a single T cell receptor (beta chain) sequence and its context. The table came from immunoSEQ multiplex PCR; TCRdb's copy has only in-frame clones and leaves some out. The sample lists 1,500 to 2,000 clones, roughly nine tenths occurring once. The data stem from a study of T cells and Merkel cell carcinoma outcomes. With 8 bases removed from V and 1 base from J, the gap between germline ends came to 16 bases. Germline V lookup: CDR1 SEHNR, CDR2 FQNEAQ (reference sequence). This CDR3 region has 15 residues. This clonotype was obtained from a human donor with Merkel cell carcinoma. Input material: tumor tissue from Merkel cell carcinoma. J is TRBJ2-3 and V is TRBV7-9, with D tentatively TRBD2 (5 bases). CDR3 region: CASAPFAGGTDTQYF. The CDR3 coding sequence is TGTGCCAGCGCCCCATTTGCGGGCGGCACAGATACGCAGTATTTT.